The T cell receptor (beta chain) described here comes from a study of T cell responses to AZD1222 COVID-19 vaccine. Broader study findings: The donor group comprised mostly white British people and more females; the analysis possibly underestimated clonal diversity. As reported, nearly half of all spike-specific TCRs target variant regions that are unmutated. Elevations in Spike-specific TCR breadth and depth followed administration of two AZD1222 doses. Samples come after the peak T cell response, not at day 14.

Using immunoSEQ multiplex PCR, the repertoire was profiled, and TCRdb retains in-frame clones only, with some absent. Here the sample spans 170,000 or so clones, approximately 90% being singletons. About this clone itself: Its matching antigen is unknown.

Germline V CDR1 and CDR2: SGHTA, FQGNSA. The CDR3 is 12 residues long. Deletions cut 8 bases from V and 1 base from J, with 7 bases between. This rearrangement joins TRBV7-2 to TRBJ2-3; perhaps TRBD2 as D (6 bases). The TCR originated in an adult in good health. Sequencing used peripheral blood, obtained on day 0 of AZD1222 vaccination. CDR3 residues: CASASGTDTQYF. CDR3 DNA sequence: TGTGCCAGCGCTAGCGGCACAGATACGCAGTATTTT.